Below are 31 T cell receptor beta chains sequenced from a single sample in a study of beta chain features in type 1 diabetes. cDNA synthesis used the whole RNA isolate, giving expressed TCRB sequences. Libraries were prepared by immunoSEQ multiplex PCR; TCRdb keeps only in-frame clonotypes and omits some of them. The sample holds around 710,000 clones, around 12% seen once. Broader study findings: Among patients with Type 1 diabetes, TCRB CDR3s were moderately but significantly shorter in every one of the four CD4+ subsets.

Antigen specificity for these receptors is unknown. Sequenced material: naive CD4+ T cells from blood. These receptors originate from a man aged 25-40 years with type 1 diabetes.

This clone was counted only a few times. The rearrangement uses TRBV5-6 and TRBJ2-1, with a weak D call TRBD1 (5 bases). Looked up from germline, CDR1 is SGHDT and CDR2 is YYEEEE. CDR3 length: 15 residues. Deletions cut 4 bases from V and 0 bases from J, with 11 bases between. CDR3 sequence (DNA): TGTGCCAGCAGCGGAACAGGCAGCTCCTACAATGAGCAGTTCTTC. This encodes CASSGTGSSYNEQFF.

This clone was counted a few times. This chain connects TRBV4-3 to TRBJ1-5; D gene ambiguous. Trimming removed 3 bases from V and 2 bases from J, with 5 bases in between. CDR1 is LGHNA, CDR2 YSLEER, per germline. This CDR3 has 13 residues. This CDR3 reads CASSHDGNQPQHF. CDR3 in DNA: TGCGCCAGCAGCCATGACGGCAATCAGCCCCAGCATTTT.

The J gene is TRBJ1-4, the V gene TRBV7-9; 9 nucleotides agree with TRBD1. The CDR3 is made up of 16 amino acids. The germline V gene encodes CDR1 SEHNR and CDR2 FQNEAQ (reference sequence). With 7 bases clipped from V and 5 bases from J, the junction kept 11 bases outside the gene matches. In DNA form, the CDR3 reads TGTGCCAGCAACCCTTCACCGGGACAGGGAAATGAAAAACTGTTTTTT. This encodes CASNPSPGQGNEKLFF.

This clone was found a few times. This chain links TRBV2 with TRBJ2-1; no clear D. Trimming left V 10 bases short and J 10 bases short, with 8 bases between. CDR3 length: 9 amino acids. Looked up from germline, CDR1 is SNHLY and CDR2 is FYNNEI. The CDR3 nucleotides read TGTGCCACCAGAGGAGAGCAGTTCTTC. Amino acid sequence: CATRGEQFF. Complete variable domain (other parts from reference TRBV2 and TRBJ2-1): EPEVTQTPSHQVTQMGQEVILRCVPISNHLYFYWYRQILGQKVEFLVSFYNNEISEKSEIFDDQFSVERPDGSNFTLKIRSTKLEDSAMYFCATRGEQFFGPGTRLTVL.

This clone occurred a few times. The chain employs TRBV14 and TRBJ2-7; no clear D. The CDR3 runs 13 residues. Germline V lookup: CDR1 SGHDN, CDR2 FVKESK. Trimming shortened V by 1 base and J by 5 bases, and 9 bases separated the two germline ends. The CDR3 DNA is TGTGCCAGCAGCCAAGGCGACGGAGACGAGCAGTACTTC. Encoded protein: CASSQGDGDEQYF.

This clone has more than one count but fewer than ten. This chain joins TRBV30 and TRBJ2-2, with D tentatively TRBD1 (5 bases). The ends were cut back, 2 bases at V and 4 bases at J, with 11 bases in the middle. The length of the CDR3 is 14 residues. CDR1 is GTSNPN, CDR2 SVGIG, per germline (reference sequence). This chain's CDR3 is CAWSRDRITGELFF. The CDR3 DNA is TGTGCCTGGAGTCGAGACAGAATCACCGGGGAGCTGTTTTTT.

The table lists this clone with a few counts. This rearrangement joins TRBV12-5 to TRBJ2-3; 12 nucleotides align to TRBD2. Trimming took 4 bases from V and 1 from J; bases not matched to a gene: 9. The germline gives CDR1 LGHNT, CDR2 FRNRAP. This CDR3 has 18 residues. The CDR3 DNA is TGTGCTAGTGGTTCCCGACTAGCGGGGGTCTTGGGCACAGATACGCAGTATTTT. It is translated as CASGSRLAGVLGTDTQYF.

This chain connects TRBV25-1 to TRBJ2-5; no clear D gene. The V and J ends lost 4 bases and 0 bases respectively, with 6 bases between them. Looked up from germline, CDR1 is MGHDK and CDR2 is SYGVNS. This CDR3 is built from 13 residues. Here the CDR3 DNA reads TGTGCCAGCAGTGCGCGGTACCAAGAGACCCAGTACTTC. This translates into CASSARYQETQYF.

The chain joins TRBV30 to TRBJ1-5, with 7 bases aligning to TRBD1. The V segment lost 1 base and the J segment 7 bases; nucleotides outside the gene matches: 7. The CDR3 contains 14 residues. Looked up from germline, CDR1 is GTSNPN and CDR2 is SVGIG (reference sequence). CDR3 DNA: TGTGCCTGGAGTGGACAGGGAGGCGGCCAGCCCCAGCATTTT. It is translated as CAWSGQGGGQPQHF.

This chain uses TRBV5-1 with TRBJ2-7; D remains ambiguous. The CDR3 length is 15 residues. With 5 bases removed from V and 0 bases from J, the gap between germline ends came to 15 bases. Germline CDR1 reads SGHRS; CDR2 reads YFSETQ. This chain's CDR3 is CASRPSTGNSYEQYF. The CDR3 nucleotides read TGCGCCAGCAGACCTTCTACTGGTAACTCCTACGAGCAGTACTTC.

This rearrangement joins TRBV6-5 to TRBJ2-7, with 10 bases fitting TRBD1. The CDR3 runs 15 residues. V lost 4 bases to trimming and J lost 0 bases; unmatched junction nucleotides: 3. Germline assignment: CDR1 MNHEY and CDR2 SVGAGI. CDR3: CASSLGTGASYEQYF. As DNA, the CDR3 is TGTGCCAGCAGTTTAGGGACAGGGGCCTCCTACGAGCAGTACTTC.

The V and J genes are TRBV7-8 and TRBJ2-3; D gene uncertain. CDR3 size: 12 residues. Germline CDR1 SGHVS, CDR2 FQNEAQ. Deletions cut 5 bases from V and 3 bases from J, with 6 bases between. CDR3 in amino acids: CASSPHTDTQYF. Written as DNA, the CDR3 is TGTGCCAGCAGCCCCCATACAGATACGCAGTATTTT.

CDR3 region: CASSQELPGEAFF. The CDR3 DNA sequence: TGCGCCAGCAGCCAGGAGTTACCGGGGGAGGCTTTCTTT. The rearrangement joins TRBV4-3 to TRBJ1-1; D perhaps matches TRBD1 (5 bases). Between the trimmed V and J ends, which lost 3 bases and 11 bases, there was a span of 16 bases. In germline, CDR1 is LGHNA, CDR2 YSLEER. The CDR3 extends over 13 amino acids.

This chain joins TRBV5-1 and TRBJ1-2, with D possibly TRBD1 on 6 matching bases. V lost 0 bases and J lost 6, with 12 bases in between. The CDR3 runs to 14 residues. Germline V gives CDR1 SGHRS, CDR2 YFSETQ. The DNA of the CDR3 is TGCGCCAGCAGCTTGGTCGGGGCAGGGGATGGCTACACCTTC. Encoded protein: CASSLVGAGDGYTF.

The chain uses TRBV29-1 and TRBJ1-6; TRBD1 matches 11 bases. Germline V CDR1 and CDR2: SQVTM, ANQGSEA. V was clipped by 7 bases and J by 4 bases; unmatched bases: 6. CDR3 length: 15 amino acids. The CDR3, as DNA: TGCAGCGCCCGGACAGGGGGCGCGTATAATTCACCCCTCCACTTT. The encoded protein is CSARTGGAYNSPLHF. Together with reference TRBV29-1 and TRBJ1-6, the CDR3 gives the full variable domain: SAVISQKPSRDICQRGTSLTIQCQVDSQVTMMFWYRQQPGQSLTLIATANQGSEATYESGFVIDKFPISRPNLTFSTLTVSNMSPEDSSIYLCSARTGGAYNSPLHFGNGTRLTVT.

The chain couples TRBV6-6 to TRBJ1-5, with D hard to call. This CDR3 is 15 amino acids long. Germline-derived CDR1 and CDR2 are MNHNY and SVGAGI (reference sequence). Trimming removed 4 bases at V and 11 bases at J, with 21 bases between. This CDR3 reads CASSSMQRTQAAQHF. The CDR3 DNA follows: TGTGCCAGCAGTTCCATGCAGAGAACCCAGGCGGCCCAGCATTTT.

The chain joins TRBV10-2 to TRBJ2-2; D not resolved. The CDR3 is 15 amino acids. V was cut by 4 bases and J by 1 base, with 10 bases left in between. Per germline, CDR1 WSHSY and CDR2 SAAADI. DNA of the CDR3: TGCGCCAGCAGTGTAATGGGTTGGAACACCGGGGAGCTGTTTTTT. It codes for CASSVMGWNTGELFF.

This clone was counted between two and nine times. The genes are TRBV5-4 and TRBJ1-6; the D is unclear. This CDR3 contains 14 residues. From germline, CDR1 is SGHNT and CDR2 YYREEE (reference sequence). The V and J ends lost 1 base and 7 bases respectively, with 9 bases between them. CDR3: CASSLQDPNSPLHF. DNA for the CDR3: TGTGCCAGCAGCTTGCAGGACCCGAATTCACCCCTCCACTTT.

The chain recombines TRBV29-1 with TRBJ2-1, with 8 bases identical to TRBD1. The J segment lost 6 bases and the V segment lost 7 bases, leaving 5 bases of the junction unmatched. Germline V lookup: CDR1 SQVTM, CDR2 ANQGSEA. The CDR3 sequence is 12 residues long. CDR3 residues: CSDRTGFNEQFF. CDR3 nucleotide sequence: TGCAGCGACAGGACAGGGTTCAATGAGCAGTTCTTC.

The chain links TRBV7-3 to TRBJ2-6, with 8 nucleotides matching TRBD1. Germline V gene lookup returns CDR1 SGHTA and CDR2 FQGTGA. V lost 2 bases, J lost 0 bases, and 6 bases stayed unmatched. This CDR3 is built from 18 residues. CDR3 nucleotide sequence: TGTGCCAGCAGCTTACGGACAGGGCCTTACTCTGGGGCCAACGTCCTGACTTTC. Protein: CASSLRTGPYSGANVLTF.

This clone was picked up a small number of times. The J gene is TRBJ2-7, the V gene TRBV5-6; 7 nucleotides line up with TRBD1. This CDR3 region has 16 residues. Germline CDR1 SGHDT, CDR2 YYEEEE. The V and J ends lost 5 bases and 3 bases, in that order; junction bases with no gene match: 14. CDR3 DNA: TGTGCCAGCAGTGGGGACAGCGCTACCTCAAGCTACGAGCAGTACTTC. Translation: CASSGDSATSSYEQYF.

The chain links TRBV11-2 to TRBJ2-5; possibly TRBD1 for D (5 bases). Trimming left V 6 bases short and J 4 bases short, with 12 bases between. From germline, CDR1 is SGHAT and CDR2 FQNNGV. CDR3 length: 13 residues. This chain's CDR3 is CASRKGLGETQYF. CDR3 DNA: TGTGCCAGCAGAAAGGGGCTGGGAGAGACCCAGTACTTC.

The chain recombines TRBV5-7 with TRBJ1-5; 9 bases agree with TRBD1. TRBV5-7 is given ORF status, its function remaining uncertain. The CDR3 loop spans 16 amino acids. J was trimmed by 1 base and V by 2 bases; bases with no gene match: 4. CDR3 nucleotide sequence: TGTGCCAGCAGCTTACAGGGGGCGGGAAGCAATCAGCCCCAGCATTTT. This encodes CASSLQGAGSNQPQHF.

This clone occurred once. A read error may produce the germline difference seen at one junction end. The same CDR3 can be traced to other DNA sequences in this sample. CDR3 in DNA: TGTGCCAGCAGCTCAGCGGGGCTCTACAACTACGAACAGTACTTC. This encodes CASSSAGLYNYEQYF. The V gene is TRBV13, the J gene TRBJ2-7; 7 nucleotides line up with TRBD2. The germline V gene has CDR1 PRHDT and CDR2 FYEKMQ (reference sequence). The CDR3 is 15 amino acids.

The chain uses TRBV30 and TRBJ2-5; 10 bases are a match to TRBD1. There are 12 residues in the CDR3. Germline V gives CDR1 GTSNPN, CDR2 SVGIG (reference sequence). V shed 2 bases, J shed 11 bases, and the junction held 5 bases outside the gene matches. CDR3 nucleotides: TGTGCCTGGAGTAGGGACAGGGGACGGCAGTACTTC. This gives the protein CAWSRDRGRQYF.

This clone has more than one count but fewer than ten. Other DNA sequences within the sample encode an identical CDR3. The chain's CDR3 is CSVEPGSGNTIYF. The CDR3 DNA reads as TGCAGCGTTGAACCCGGGTCTGGAAACACCATATATTTT. The chain has TRBV29-1 and TRBJ1-3; D unclear. The germline V gene encodes CDR1 SQVTM and CDR2 ANQGSEA. The CDR3 contains 13 residues. The germline V and J ends were trimmed by 2 bases and 1 base, with 6 bases remaining between them.

The chain combines TRBV21-1 with TRBJ2-7; the D call TRBD2 from the table was never checked on the DNA. TRBV21-1 represents a pseudogene. This CDR3 contains 13 residues. In DNA form, the CDR3 reads TGTGCCACCGTACCGGAGCGCTCCTACGAGCAGTACTTC. This codes for CATVPERSYEQYF.

This clone was counted between two and nine times. J is TRBJ1-4 and V is TRBV5-1, with 7 nucleotides matching TRBD1. V trimming: 2 bases; J trimming: 7 bases; junction bases outside the gene matches: 11. CDR1 is SGHRS and CDR2 is YFSETQ in the germline V gene. This CDR3 contains 16 residues. CDR3 amino acids: CASSLAGTAVFEKLFF. The DNA of the CDR3 is TGCGCCAGCAGCTTAGCCGGGACAGCGGTATTTGAAAAACTGTTTTTT.

This clone was counted between two and nine times. The chain recombines TRBV2 with TRBJ2-7, with a possible D match to TRBD1 (6 bases). The CDR3 consists of 13 residues. Looked up from germline, CDR1 is SNHLY and CDR2 is FYNNEI. The germline V and J ends were trimmed by 6 bases and 3 bases, with 12 bases remaining between them. The CDR3, as DNA: TGTGCCAGCAGGTCGACAGGATACTACGAGCAGTACTTC. Protein: CASRSTGYYEQYF. Variable domain in full (rest from reference TRBV2 and TRBJ2-7): EPEVTQTPSHQVTQMGQEVILRCVPISNHLYFYWYRQILGQKVEFLVSFYNNEISEKSEIFDDQFSVERPDGSNFTLKIRSTKLEDSAMYFCASRSTGYYEQYFGPGTRLTVT.

This clone came up a few times. V usage is TRBV4-1 and J usage is TRBJ2-1, with 9 bases matching TRBD2. Looked up from germline, CDR1 is MGHRA and CDR2 is YSYEKL. The CDR3 totals 15 residues. After removal of 4 bases from V and 5 bases from J, the junction contained 6 bases not matched to a gene. The CDR3 DNA sequence: TGCGCCAGCAGCCCTGGGACTAGCCGGGACAATGAGCAGTTCTTC. Amino acid sequence: CASSPGTSRDNEQFF.

The J gene is TRBJ1-5, the V gene TRBV4-1; D is unresolved. V was trimmed by 4 bases and J by 2 bases, leaving 15 bases between them. The germline V gene encodes CDR1 MGHRA and CDR2 YSYEKL. The CDR3 consists of 16 residues. The CDR3 DNA is TGCGCCAGCAGCCTTATTCCGAGGATGGGCAATCAGCCCCAGCATTTT. Its protein product is CASSLIPRMGNQPQHF.